The rows below give T cell receptor beta chains drawn from one sample of a study of shared clonotypes between healthy human individuals. The table came from immunoSEQ multiplex PCR; TCRdb's copy has only in-frame clones and leaves some out. The sample includes fewer than 600,000 clones, around 77% of them seen just once. Specimen: PBMCs. The receptors were gathered from a woman aged 35 to 49 in good health. Some clones in this sample may be carry-over from other donors' samples. Both conserved end residues are trimmed from each CDR3. A D gene is named only where the DNA matches it firmly.

ASSLLSGTYEQY,-,TRBV5-1,TRBJ2-7
ASSFGGNTYEQY,-,TRBV7-2,TRBJ2-7
ASSLDQGGQPQH,-,TRBV5-5,TRBJ1-5
ASSLGTSGLVYEQY,TRBD2,TRBV7-6,TRBJ2-7
ASSPRPTGFGYT,TRBD1,TRBV27,TRBJ1-2
ASSSPGDNEQF,-,TRBV7-9,TRBJ2-1
ASSLSANTEAF,-,TRBV28,TRBJ1-1
ASSQLQGSNQPQH,-,TRBV4-2,TRBJ1-5
ASSQTSGEIYNEQF,-,TRBV4-1,TRBJ2-1
ASSEASYSGNTIY,-,TRBV10-2,TRBJ1-3
ASRPPQGAYEQY,TRBD1,TRBV28,TRBJ2-7
ASTRTPTNEKLF,-,TRBV2,TRBJ1-4
ASRRQGANQPQH,TRBD1,TRBV19,TRBJ1-5
ASSPSGRARSYGYT,-,TRBV5-6,TRBJ1-2
ASSTGTSGSKQY,TRBD2,TRBV7-2,TRBJ2-7
ASSVVGLAGLNEQY,TRBD2,TRBV9,TRBJ2-7
ASSLYRTVRHEAF,-,TRBV28,TRBJ1-1
ASSRGDREIGELF,TRBD1,TRBV4-3,TRBJ2-2
ASSSLAGGPTQY,TRBD2,TRBV11-2,TRBJ2-5
ASSQGQYNEQF,TRBD1,TRBV28,TRBJ2-1
ASSLVTTGELF,-,TRBV5-4,TRBJ2-2
ASSRSPGTFAGELF,-,TRBV7-8,TRBJ2-2
ASRSGGLSSYNEQF,-,TRBV5-8,TRBJ2-1
ASSRAGGYYEQY,TRBD2,TRBV11-3,TRBJ2-7
ASSPRTDPLEQY,-,TRBV23-1,TRBJ2-7
ASSQTGKSRYGYT,-,TRBV4-1,TRBJ1-2
ASSLDGTSPQNIQY,TRBD2,TRBV5-4,TRBJ2-4
ASSDQGLAESSYEQY,TRBD2,TRBV10-1,TRBJ2-7
SVERSDGNEQF,-,TRBV29-1,TRBJ2-1
ASSSAHGSSDSTDTQY,-,TRBV7-9,TRBJ2-3
ASSSVRGAHYGYT,-,TRBV13,TRBJ1-2
ASSMNKRDYTDTQY,TRBD2,TRBV19,TRBJ2-3
ASSGFHQETQY,-,TRBV6-5,TRBJ2-5
ASSIPGEWISSGYT,-,TRBV19,TRBJ1-2
ASSLGGHPNTEAF,-,TRBV27,TRBJ1-1
SVEGGAGVDGYT,-,TRBV29-1,TRBJ1-2
ASSSSLGGREGYT,-,TRBV5-1,TRBJ1-2
ASRDSGGLYGYT,-,TRBV5-4,TRBJ1-2
ASSGDANYEQY,-,TRBV5-1,TRBJ2-7
ASSLTPTNEKLF,-,TRBV11-2,TRBJ1-4